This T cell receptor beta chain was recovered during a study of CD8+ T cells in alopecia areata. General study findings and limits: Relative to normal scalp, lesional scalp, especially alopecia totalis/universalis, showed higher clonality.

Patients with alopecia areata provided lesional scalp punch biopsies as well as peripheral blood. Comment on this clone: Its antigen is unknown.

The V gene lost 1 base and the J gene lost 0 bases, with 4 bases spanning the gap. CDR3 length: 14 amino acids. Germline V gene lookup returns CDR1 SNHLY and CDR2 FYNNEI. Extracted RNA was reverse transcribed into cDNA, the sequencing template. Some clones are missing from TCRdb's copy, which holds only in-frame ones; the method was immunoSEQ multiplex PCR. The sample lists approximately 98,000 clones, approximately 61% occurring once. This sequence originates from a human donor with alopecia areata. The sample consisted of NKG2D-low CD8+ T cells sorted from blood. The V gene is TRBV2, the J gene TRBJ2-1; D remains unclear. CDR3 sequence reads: CASSEDSSYNEQFF. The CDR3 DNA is TGTGCCAGCAGTGAAGACAGCTCCTACAATGAGCAGTTCTTC.